The clone carrying this T cell receptor beta chain was observed a handful of times. Antigen specificity is unknown. The germline CDR1 and CDR2 sequences are MDHEN and SYDVKM. Losses at the gene ends were 10 bases for V and 4 bases for J; bases not matched to a gene: 8. This CDR3 has 13 amino acids. This record belongs to a study of response to subunit inactivated influenza vaccine. General study results and limits: Each seasonal influenza vaccination recruits few new T cells, the authors suggested.

TCRdb re-analysed the RT-PCR reads in MiXCR, keeping a single row per CDR3 protein. The data hold approximately 680,000 distinct CDR3 sequences, with 15% to 17% observed a single time. This sequence originates from a man aged 50 or older who received an inactivated influenza vaccine. The sample was PBMCs from blood, taken 12 days after vaccination. The chain recombines TRBV28 with TRBJ1-1; 8 nucleotides align to TRBD1. Here the CDR3 DNA reads TGTGCCAATTCCGGGACAGGAAGCACTGAAGCTTTCTTT. Its translation: CANSGTGSTEAFF.